This T cell receptor beta chain was captured by sequencing in a study of cytomegalovirus exposure and HLA in healthy donors. Across the whole study: Genotyping showed around 80% of some 400 donors falling in the Caucasian-associated ancestry cluster. Study conclusions and caveats: Most TCR sequences proved rare, with some public TCRs found in many donors. In a later analysis, HLA-associated TCR beta chains were more clonally expanded than equally common others. A missense variant in DCLRE1C was later tied to TCR beta V- and J-gene trimming.

This clone was detected only a few times. The antigen remains unidentified. Trimming took off 4 bases at V and 8 bases at J, with 18 bases between the two ends. The CDR3 covers 15 residues. Germline V gives CDR1 SGHNT, CDR2 YYREEE (reference sequence). Use of 60 Vbeta and 13 Jbeta primers characterized the PCR. Libraries were prepared by immunoSEQ multiplex PCR; TCRdb keeps only in-frame clonotypes and omits some of them. The sample includes 25,000 to 35,000 clones, roughly 89% of them seen just once. The receptor was isolated from a boy aged 5-17 years in good health and CMV-seronegative. The gene calls are TRBV5-4 and TRBJ1-4; possibly TRBD1 for D (6 bases). The specimen was PBMCs. The CDR3 loop reads CASSIRGQEREKLFF. Written as DNA, the CDR3 is TGTGCCAGCAGCATTCGGGGACAAGAACGGGAAAAACTGTTTTTT.